The clone carrying this T cell receptor (beta chain) was seen only a few times. The libraries were made with immunoSEQ v3.0 at survey level. Produced via immunoSEQ multiplex PCR; TCRdb's table is partial and in-frame only. Among around 4,400 clones, about 88% were seen once, and the ten largest hold 5% to 6.5%. The germline gives CDR1 MNHEY, CDR2 SMNVEV (reference sequence). V dropped 4 bases and J dropped 4 bases, with 5 bases sitting between them. The CDR3 sequence is 12 residues long. The record originates from a study of long-term antiretroviral therapy in people with HIV. The sequences come from unsorted PBMCs, collected 1.3 years after starting antiretroviral therapy. This clonotype was obtained from a woman in her fifties or sixties with HIV. V gene TRBV27 combines with J gene TRBJ1-5; no clear D gene. Here the CDR3 reads CASSYQNQPQHF. For the CDR3, the DNA is TGTGCCAGCAGTTATCAGAATCAGCCCCAGCATTTT.